The entry below describes one T cell receptor (beta chain). In this sample, this clonotype turned up many times. The antigen it binds to is not known. No quality values exist for individual bases; no much larger clone is one base distant. The AllPrep DNA/RNA mini kit was used to purify genomic DNA and total RNA simultaneously from each of the 10 or so tumor samples. OD 260/280 ratios above 1.9 and RNA integrity numbers above 6.5 were observed for all RNA. TCRB libraries were constructed from RNA through three rounds of nested multiplex PCR following a modified ARM-PCR protocol with multiple V-beta primers and a C-beta primer. TCRB-specific cDNA was synthesized from approximately 0.54 ug total RNA with ProtoScript II Reverse Transcriptase and a C-beta primer. The description of the TCRB libraries did not mention any unique molecular identifiers. In the third PCR, barcodes and adapters were added over roughly 25 cycles with Deep VentR (exo-) polymerase, after which 250-500 bp bands were gel purified. TCRB libraries were sequenced with 250 bp paired-end reads on an Illumina HiSeq 2500. The original pipeline was this. Trimmomatic was used to clean reads, FLASH to merge reads, MiGEC to assign V, D and J segments, and VDJtools to perform the analysis. The Shannon-Wiener diversity index, calculated using VDJtools, was used to quantify repertoire diversity. TCRdb's own reprocessing of the public reads used fastp at Q25 and MiXCR and kept productive beta chains. For every CDR3 protein sequence, its rows merge into one entry that carries the most common genes and DNA. V and J calls and clone size were set by TCRdb, not the authors. The sample table lists 25,000 to 40,000 distinct CDR3 sequences, 60% to 65% of them with a count of one. The ten largest clones capture around 34% of the sample.

The entry originates in a study of tumor-infiltrating lymphocytes in glioblastoma multiforme (dated by TCRdb to 2017 to 2019). For the study in its entirety: To test whether intratumoral genomic heterogeneity fosters TIL diversity, the study jointly examined somatic mutations, TIL diversity and immune response activity.

Results the study describes overall, beyond this receptor: T cells were not sorted into functional subsets, and such sorting was noted by the authors as a future improvement. Generalizability is limited because the TCR and somatic mutation analysis included only one glioblastoma patient. Clone frequencies may be distorted by RNA-based TCR sequencing because unequal numbers of TCR transcripts are carried by T cells.

The sequenced material came from brain tumor tissue. The sequence derives from a male donor with glioblastoma.

The CDR3 is CSVAWLSQGLSTDTQYF. The nucleotide sequence is given as TGCAGTGTCGCGTGGTTATCACAGGGACTTAGCACAGATACGCAGTATTTT. This chain is built from TRBV20-1 and TRBJ2-3; the D gene may be TRBD1 or TRBD2, since each aligns over 6 bases. Trimming takes 7 bases from V and 0 bases from J, and the germline ends sit 23 bases apart. The CDR3, cysteine through phenylalanine, is 17 amino acids long. The retained sequence is limited to the CDR3, 51 bases, with the frame set at the first base. The germline V gene (reference sequence) gives CDR1 as DFQATT and CDR2 as SNEGSKA.